The next 2 T cell receptor beta chains were all read from a single sample in a study of blood T cell repertoires in COVID-19. The data were produced by immunoSEQ multiplex PCR, yet TCRdb's version contains in-frame clones alone and is incomplete. Here the sample spans roughly 250,000 clones, 75% to 90% being singletons. Sequencing was carried out using peripheral blood. These TCRs come from a human donor in a cohort sampled during active COVID-19.

The chain couples TRBV6-1 to TRBJ1-2; 7 bases agree with TRBD1. The CDR3 has 13 amino acids. Trimming removed 5 bases from V and 5 bases from J; junction bases left unmatched: 5. Germline lookup yields CDR1 MNHNS and CDR2 SASEGT. CDR3 in amino acids: CASSMGTVYGYTF. CDR3 nucleotides: TGTGCCAGCAGTATGGGGACAGTATATGGCTACACCTTC.

This clone was seen more than once but under ten times. The J gene is TRBJ2-4, the V gene TRBV4-1; tentatively, D is TRBD1 (6 bases). The CDR3 has 13 residues. The germline V gene encodes CDR1 MGHRA and CDR2 YSYEKL. Trimming cost V 5 bases and J 6 bases, with 11 bases left between them. In nucleotides, the CDR3 is TGCGCCAGCAGCTCAGAGACAGGAAACATTCAGTACTTC. Protein: CASSSETGNIQYF.